A single sample is the source of the 2 T cell receptor beta chains below, sequenced in a study of blood T cells in healthy people across ages. The second PCR ran roughly 6 to 11 cycles with a sample-barcoded 5' primer and J-beta primers. TCRdb independently ran MiXCR on the 5' RACE reads; one entry per CDR3 protein. Among 1.5 million to 2 million distinct CDR3 sequences listed, roughly 49% were seen once. The sample taken for sequencing was blood. The receptors shown here come from a middle-aged woman in good health.

This chain connects TRBV7-9 to TRBJ2-7, with TRBD1 matching 8 bases. The CDR3 runs to 16 residues. Germline V lookup: CDR1 SEHNR, CDR2 FQNEAQ (reference sequence). V gave up 5 bases and J gave up 0 bases; unmatched junction bases: 9. The CDR3 loop is CASSPRQGSISYEQYF. The CDR3 coding sequence is TGTGCCAGCAGCCCACGACAGGGGTCCATCTCCTACGAGCAGTACTTC. Combining the CDR3 with reference TRBV7-9 and TRBJ2-7 gives the whole variable domain DTGVSQNPRHKITKRGQNVTFRCDPISEHNRLYWYRQTLGQGPEFLTYFQNEAQLEKSRLLSDRFSAERPKGSFSTLEIQRTEQGDSAMYLCASSPRQGSISYEQYFGPGTRLTVT.

This chain uses TRBV2 with TRBJ2-3, with 9 bases fitting TRBD1. CDR1 is SNHLY and CDR2 is FYNNEI in the germline V gene. This CDR3 contains 15 residues. The J segment lost 2 bases and the V segment lost 6 bases, leaving 6 bases of the junction unmatched. The CDR3 region is CASRSQGAPTDTQYF. For the CDR3, the DNA is TGTGCCAGCAGGTCACAGGGGGCGCCCACAGATACGCAGTATTTT.